The clone carrying this TCR beta chain was counted a few times. The sample comes from a study of T cells after yellow fever vaccination. TCRdb analysed the 5' RACE reads with MiXCR anew, one entry per CDR3 protein. The sample consists of about 630,000 distinct CDR3 sequences, more than 9% of them appearing once. Trimming took 1 base from V and 2 from J; bases not matched to a gene: 8. From germline, CDR1 is LGHNA and CDR2 YSLEER. This CDR3 contains 16 residues. The V and J genes are TRBV4-3 and TRBJ2-7; 7 bases map to TRBD2. The TCR was taken from a man aged 25 to 40 who received the YFV17D yellow fever vaccine. The sample in question was PBMCs, obtained on the day of the yellow fever booster vaccination. The CDR3 spells CASSQGLGGSPYEQYF. As DNA, the CDR3 is TGCGCCAGCAGCCAAGGTTTAGGCGGGAGTCCCTACGAGCAGTACTTC.